Included here is one T cell receptor (beta chain) sequence, with context. This CDR3 is built from 14 residues. Germline CDR1 SGHRS, CDR2 YFSETQ. The ends were cut back, 0 bases at V and 1 base at J, with 7 bases in the middle. This entry comes from a study of blood T cell repertoires in COVID-19. Study summary: Spain, Italy and the United States supplied samples that represented acute and convalescent COVID-19. T cells, B-cell-depleted T cells, or PBMCs supplied cDNA or gDNA.

Per the authors' pipeline: Scientists estimated how many nucleated cells there were by amplifying reference gene primers. The protocol was immunoSEQ multiplex PCR, while the TCRdb copy is restricted to in-frame clones and leaves out a portion. The V and J calls and clone size come from that table; D and trimming were worked out from the DNA. Among just under 150,000 clones, over 85% were seen once, and the ten largest hold around 1.5%. The chain uses TRBV5-1 and TRBJ2-5; maybe TRBD1 (6 bases). The material sequenced was peripheral blood. This sequence originates from a human donor in a cohort sampled during active COVID-19. CDR3 DNA sequence: TGCGCCAGCAGCTTGGGGGACATCCAAGAGACCCAGTACTTC. Translation gives CASSLGDIQETQYF. Supplemented by reference TRBV5-1 and TRBJ2-5, the full variable domain reads KAGVTQTPRYLIKTRGQQVTLSCSPISGHRSVSWYQQTPGQGLQFLFEYFSETQRNKGNFPGRFSGRQFSNSRSEMNVSTLELGDSALYLCASSLGDIQETQYFGPGTRLLVL.